This TCR beta chain was profiled in a study of cytomegalovirus exposure and HLA in healthy donors. Study background: The study placed around 80% of its 398 genotyped donors in the Caucasian-associated ancestry cluster. Study conclusions and caveats: Indistinguishable V segments such as TRBV6-2 and TRBV6-3 were excluded. In a later analysis, TCR beta V- and J-gene trimming showed a link to a missense DCLRE1C variant.

With regard to this clone: Its antigen is not known.

PCR employed 60 Vbeta and 13 Jbeta primers. The method was immunoSEQ multiplex PCR; TCRdb's version includes in-frame clones alone and lacks a portion of them. The table lists roughly 89,000 clones, roughly 80% of them singletons. Donors counted as nominally healthy when sampled, yet unrecorded immune exposures were likely. With 0 bases removed from V and 5 bases from J, the gap between germline ends came to 10 bases. The CDR3 covers 14 residues. Germline V gene data show CDR1 as SGHRS and CDR2 as YFSETQ. The chain is built from TRBV5-1 and TRBJ2-3; a weak D match, TRBD2 (6 bases). The source of this sequence is a man aged 25 to 45 in good health and CMV-seropositive. The sample taken for sequencing was PBMCs. In DNA, the CDR3 is TGCGCCAGCAGCTTGGGCCGGGAGATAGATACGCAGTATTTT. It specifies CASSLGREIDTQYF.